This is a list of T cell receptor beta chains from one sample in a study of T-cell memory formation after mild COVID-19. TCRdb re-analysed the 5' RACE reads in MiXCR, keeping a single row per CDR3 protein. The sample includes more than 350,000 distinct CDR3 sequences, about 16% of them seen just once. Material for sequencing was PBMCs or a T cell subset sorted from them (not recorded which). Every receptor here comes from a man younger than 35 who had mild COVID-19 (a few samples of this study predate the infection). Cell type and time point are not known. Each CDR3 is given with its conserved first and last residue. The D gene is left open where the match is weak. Rows give clone size only sometimes, using once, few, many, or a class for an expanded clone.

clone_size,d_call,v_call,j_call,cdr3_aa
few,.,TRBV12-3/TRBV12-4,TRBJ2-1,CASKIGSGASYNEQFF
.,.,TRBV18,TRBJ2-5,CASSPGVGIQETQYF
many,.,TRBV6-6,TRBJ2-3,CASSPTTDTQYF
.,.,TRBV20-1,TRBJ1-5,CSASPQDSLYQPQHF
.,TRBD1,TRBV28,TRBJ2-3,CASSLYGTGGPFPDTQYF
many,.,TRBV12-3/TRBV12-4,TRBJ2-5,CASRLGQGETQYF
.,TRBD1,TRBV25-1,TRBJ2-5,CASSPGGEVLETQYF
many,TRBD2,TRBV4-3,TRBJ2-2,CASSRQGSGANTGELFF
.,.,TRBV9,TRBJ2-4,CASSPSSTVAKNIQYF
few,.,TRBV7-9,TRBJ2-7,CASSLNSGNEQYF
.,TRBD2,TRBV7-2,TRBJ2-1,CASSFTSGGLTYNEQFF
few,.,TRBV29-1,TRBJ1-1,CSGRNTEAFF
.,TRBD1,TRBV6-5,TRBJ1-1,CASSRPTGSGPEAFF
few,TRBD1,TRBV24-1,TRBJ2-1,CATSDFRQGGNEQFF
.,.,TRBV4-3,TRBJ1-1,CASSRTSYDGYEAFF
many,.,TRBV5-1,TRBJ2-5,CASSLTVTEETQYF
.,.,TRBV20-1,TRBJ2-2,CSAREGYTGELFF
.,TRBD1,TRBV20-1,TRBJ1-1,CSAKGRTGVSEAFF
few,TRBD2,TRBV7-9,TRBJ2-1,CASSDLSGGDNEQFF
.,.,TRBV27,TRBJ1-6,CASSLAPGAHRSPLHF
few,.,TRBV3-1,TRBJ2-3,CASSLQEAADTQYF
.,TRBD2,TRBV4-2,TRBJ2-3,CASSQSQRGGPWYF
.,.,TRBV6-5,TRBJ2-1,CASSYSEGADEQFF
few,.,TRBV7-3,TRBJ2-2,CASSLHRDTSNTGELFF
many,TRBD1,TRBV7-2,TRBJ1-6,CASSLVQGAVSPLHF
.,.,TRBV7-8,TRBJ2-5,CASSPMSGLPGTQYF
many,.,TRBV6-5,TRBJ1-1,CASSYSQNTEAFF
.,.,TRBV5-1,TRBJ1-1,CASSFQGGRNTEDFF
many,.,TRBV4-2,TRBJ2-7,CASSQDTRDRQYF
.,.,TRBV29-1,TRBJ1-2,CSVFIYGYTF
few,.,TRBV3-1,TRBJ2-2,CASSQEYRGELFF
.,.,TRBV11-2,TRBJ2-4,CASSPQGGKNIQYF
.,.,TRBV4-1,TRBJ1-1,CASSQEARGKTEAFF
.,TRBD1,TRBV12-3/TRBV12-4,TRBJ1-2,CASSSSDRLNLGYTF
.,.,TRBV7-2,TRBJ2-3,CASSSAVTDTQYF
.,TRBD1,TRBV7-2,TRBJ1-1,CASSLGGRGMNTEAFF
.,.,TRBV12-3/TRBV12-4,TRBJ2-5,CASSSKTAGGGETQYF
few,TRBD1,TRBV20-1,TRBJ1-3,CSARDSRTGGNTIYF
.,TRBD1,TRBV7-9,TRBJ2-2,CASIPPTGTGLNTGELFF
.,TRBD1,TRBV14,TRBJ2-5,CASSQSTRTGQETQYF
.,.,TRBV4-3,TRBJ2-1,CASSQDTGSYNEQFF
many,.,TRBV6-5,TRBJ1-1,CASSYGAARMNTEAFF
.,TRBD1,TRBV6-2/TRBV6-3,TRBJ2-5,CASRLDRGYQETQYF
few,.,TRBV7-6,TRBJ2-1,CASSVGSPGGFDEQFF
.,.,TRBV20-1,TRBJ2-7,CSAEAGNSYEQYF
few,TRBD2,TRBV6-5,TRBJ2-1,CASSYTGGLNEQFF
few,TRBD1,TRBV7-2,TRBJ2-5,CASSLGQGDLRETQYF
few,.,TRBV5-1,TRBJ2-3,CASSLDPGTDTQYF
.,.,TRBV7-9,TRBJ1-1,CASLPPGGEMNTEAFF
many,.,TRBV7-2,TRBJ2-7,CASSSQLGGYEQYF
.,.,TRBV12-3/TRBV12-4,TRBJ1-5,CASSLLDLGNQPQHF
.,TRBD2,TRBV4-3,TRBJ2-3,CASSPVAGRGADTQYF
.,.,TRBV7-3,TRBJ2-2,CASSWTVRGELFF
many,.,TRBV5-1,TRBJ1-1,CASSSQAGMNTEAFF
.,TRBD1,TRBV12-3/TRBV12-4,TRBJ1-2,CASSQPGTGVGYGYTF
.,.,TRBV9,TRBJ1-1,CASTLGGGTTEAFF
few,.,TRBV2,TRBJ2-2,CASRTENTGELFF
.,.,TRBV11-1,TRBJ2-3,CASSAYKEDTQYF